This TCR beta chain was obtained from a study of control samples from healthy donors and cancer patients. Sequenced by immunoSEQ multiplex PCR; TCRdb stores in-frame clones only, minus some. The sample lists over 100,000 clones; about nine tenths were seen once. The J segment lost 6 bases and the V segment lost 1 base, leaving 6 bases of the junction unmatched. The germline V gene has CDR1 MNHNS and CDR2 SASEGT. This CDR3 region has 14 residues. The receptor's source is a human donor in good health. The donor label of this sample is uncertain. Sequencing was performed on blood. This chain joins TRBV6-1 and TRBJ2-7; 7 nucleotides match TRBD1. The CDR3 region is CASSEGDSSFEQYF. CDR3 coding DNA: TGTGCCAGCAGTGAAGGGGACAGTTCGTTCGAGCAGTACTTC.